These 10 T cell receptor beta chains originate from one sample sequenced in a study of blood T cells in healthy people across ages. The use of a sample-barcoded 5' primer and a J-beta primer mix characterized a second PCR of roughly 6 to 11 cycles. Using its own MiXCR run on the 5' RACE reads, TCRdb lists one record per CDR3 protein. The repertoire includes over a million distinct CDR3 sequences, 35% to 50% of them detected once, and approximately 17% sits in the top ten. The specimen was blood. These receptors were obtained from an older woman in good health.

The gene calls are TRBV21-1 and TRBJ2-3; the table's D call of TRBD2 was not tested on the DNA. TRBV21-1 has pseudogene status. The CDR3 extends over 20 amino acids. CDR3 DNA: TGTGCCAGCAGCAAAGGGGACGCGATTCGGACTAGCGGGAGAGTAGATACGCAGTATTTT. Residues: CASSKGDAIRTSGRVDTQYF.

This clonotype came up once. The chain couples TRBV10-2 to TRBJ2-5; 11 bases are shared with TRBD1. The V gene's germline CDR1 is WSHSY and CDR2 SAAADI. V was clipped by 7 bases and J by 5 bases; unmatched bases: 6. The CDR3 length is 14 residues. The CDR3 region has the DNA TGCGCCAGCAAGGACAGGGGGCTGAGGGAGACCCAGTACTTC. The encoded protein is CASKDRGLRETQYF.

The chain is built from TRBV4-2 and TRBJ2-5, with 7 bases fitting TRBD2. The DNA end is a closer match to TRBJ2-7, so the J assignment may be wrong. Germline values: CDR1 LGHNA, CDR2 YNFKEQ. CDR3 length: 16 amino acids. DNA of the CDR3: TGTGCCAGCAGCCAAGATGCCAGCGGGACTAACTACGAGCAGTACTTC. This encodes CASSQDASGTNYEQYF.

J is TRBJ2-7 and V is TRBV7-9; 9 bases match TRBD1. There are 15 residues in the CDR3. The germline V gene has CDR1 SEHNR and CDR2 FQNEAQ (reference sequence). J lost 6 bases, V lost 2 bases, and 8 bases had no gene match. The CDR3 DNA reads as TGTGCCAGCAGCTTAACAACAGGGGGCGCTTCCGAGCAGTACTTC. Amino acid sequence: CASSLTTGGASEQYF.

This clonotype has only a few counts. The J gene is TRBJ1-6, the V gene TRBV7-6; D gene uncertain. The ends were cut back, 1 base at V and 0 bases at J, with 10 bases in the middle. CDR1 is SGHVS, CDR2 FNYEAQ, per germline. The length of the CDR3 is 17 residues. CDR3: CASSLEGRISYNSPLHF. CDR3 nucleotides: TGTGCCAGCAGCTTAGAAGGACGGATCTCCTATAATTCACCCCTCCACTTT. Filled out from reference TRBV7-6 and TRBJ1-6, the complete variable domain reads GAGVSQSPRYKVTKRGQDVALRCDPISGHVSLYWYRQALGQGPEFLTYFNYEAQQDKSGLPNDRFSAERPEGSISTLTIQRTEQRDSAMYRCASSLEGRISYNSPLHFGNGTRLTVT.

This rearrangement joins TRBV3-1 to TRBJ2-1; 15 nucleotides line up with TRBD2. Germline lookup yields CDR1 LGHDT and CDR2 YNNKEL (reference sequence). The CDR3 has 16 amino acids. Germline trimming cut 2 bases from V and 9 bases from J; bases unmatched to any gene: 5. CDR3 DNA sequence: TGTGCCAGCAGCCAACAGCCGGGACTAGCGGGAGGTGAGCAGTTCTTC. As protein: CASSQQPGLAGGEQFF.

The chain combines TRBV7-9 with TRBJ1-6; a weak D match, TRBD1 (6 bases). V lost 3 bases and J lost 8, with 11 bases in between. The CDR3 runs to 14 residues. Per the germline V gene, CDR1 is SEHNR and CDR2 is FQNEAQ (reference sequence). CDR3 loop: CASSFVAGDSPLHF. For the CDR3, the DNA is TGTGCCAGCAGCTTTGTCGCAGGGGATTCACCCCTCCACTTT.

The sample holds a few counts of this clonotype. The chain uses TRBV9 and TRBJ2-7; 9 positions match TRBD2. Germline lookup yields CDR1 SGDLS and CDR2 YYNGEE. After removal of 2 bases from V and 4 bases from J, the junction contained 7 bases not matched to a gene. The CDR3 totals 15 residues. The CDR3 region has the DNA TGTGCCAGCAGCGTGAATAGCGGGAGTTCGTACGAGCAGTACTTC. Residues: CASSVNSGSSYEQYF.

Concerning this clonotype: One end of the junction does not line up with germline, which may come from a read error. V is TRBV18 and J is TRBJ2-1; TRBD1 aligns across 9 bases. The germline CDR1 and CDR2 sequences are KGHSH and LQKENI. CDR3 length: 16 residues. CDR3 nucleotides: TGTGCCAGCTCACCACTCCGACAGGGGGAGGTTGGTGAGCGGTTCTTC. Encoded protein: CASSPLRQGEVGERFF.

The chain uses TRBV20-1 and TRBJ2-1; D remains unclear. V dropped 3 bases and J dropped 8 bases, with 17 bases sitting between them. The CDR3 extends over 14 amino acids. Germline CDR1 and CDR2: DFQATT and SNEGSKA (reference sequence). CDR3 DNA sequence: TGCAGTGCTAGTGGGAAGATGGCCGACCATGAGCAGTTCTTC. Translating it yields CSASGKMADHEQFF.